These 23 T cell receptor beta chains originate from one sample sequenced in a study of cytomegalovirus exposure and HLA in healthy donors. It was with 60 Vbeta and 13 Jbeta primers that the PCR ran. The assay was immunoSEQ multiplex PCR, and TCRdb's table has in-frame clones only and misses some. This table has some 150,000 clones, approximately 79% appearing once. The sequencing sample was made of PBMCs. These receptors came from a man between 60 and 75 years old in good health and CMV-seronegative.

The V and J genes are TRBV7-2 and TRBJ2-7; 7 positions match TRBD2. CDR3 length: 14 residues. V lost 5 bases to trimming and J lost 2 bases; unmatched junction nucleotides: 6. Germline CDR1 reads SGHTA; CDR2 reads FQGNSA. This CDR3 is CASSPGGKPYEQYF. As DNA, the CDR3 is TGTGCCAGCAGCCCCGGGGGGAAGCCCTACGAGCAGTACTTC. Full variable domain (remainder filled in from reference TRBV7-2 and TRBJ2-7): GAGVSQSPSNKVTEKGKDVELRCDPISGHTALYWYRQSLGQGLEFLIYFQGNSAPDKSGLPSDRFSAERTGGSVSTLTIQRTQQEDSAVYLCASSPGGKPYEQYFGPGTRLTVT.

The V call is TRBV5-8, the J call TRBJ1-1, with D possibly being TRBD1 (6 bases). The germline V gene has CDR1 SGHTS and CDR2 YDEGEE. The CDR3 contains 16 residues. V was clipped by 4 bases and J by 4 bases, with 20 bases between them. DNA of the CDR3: TGTGCCAGCAGCCGGGGGGGCCACTTCGGGGGCACTGAAGCTTTCTTT. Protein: CASSRGGHFGGTEAFF.

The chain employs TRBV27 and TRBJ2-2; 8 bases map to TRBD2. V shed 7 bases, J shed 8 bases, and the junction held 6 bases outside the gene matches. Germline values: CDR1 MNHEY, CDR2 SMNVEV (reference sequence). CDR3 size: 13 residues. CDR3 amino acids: CASNLSGSGELFF. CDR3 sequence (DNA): TGTGCCAGCAACTTAAGCGGGAGTGGGGAGCTGTTTTTT.

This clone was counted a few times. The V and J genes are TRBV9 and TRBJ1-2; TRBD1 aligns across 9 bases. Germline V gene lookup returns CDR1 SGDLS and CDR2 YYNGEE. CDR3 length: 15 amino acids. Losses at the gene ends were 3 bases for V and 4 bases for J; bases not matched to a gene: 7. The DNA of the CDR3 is TGTGCCAGCAGCGCAACCTTGACAGGGGGCTATGGCTACACCTTC. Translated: CASSATLTGGYGYTF.

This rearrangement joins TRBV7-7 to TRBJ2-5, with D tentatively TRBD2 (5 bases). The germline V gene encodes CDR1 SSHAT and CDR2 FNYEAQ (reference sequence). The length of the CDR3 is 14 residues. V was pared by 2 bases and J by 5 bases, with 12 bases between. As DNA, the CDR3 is TGTGCCAGCAGCTTAAACAAGCCGGGGGAGACCCAGTACTTC. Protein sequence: CASSLNKPGETQYF.

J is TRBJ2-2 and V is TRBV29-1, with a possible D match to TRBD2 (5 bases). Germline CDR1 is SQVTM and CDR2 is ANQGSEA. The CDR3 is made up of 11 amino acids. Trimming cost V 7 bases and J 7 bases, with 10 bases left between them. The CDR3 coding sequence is TGCAGCGCCGGGGAAGGCGGGGAGCTGTTTTTT. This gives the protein CSAGEGGELFF.

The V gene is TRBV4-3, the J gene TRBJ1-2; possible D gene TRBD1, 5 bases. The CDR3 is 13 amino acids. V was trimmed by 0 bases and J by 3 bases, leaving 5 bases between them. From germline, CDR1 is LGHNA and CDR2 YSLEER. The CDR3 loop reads CASSQDRDYGYTF. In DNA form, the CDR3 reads TGCGCCAGCAGCCAAGACAGGGACTATGGCTACACCTTC.

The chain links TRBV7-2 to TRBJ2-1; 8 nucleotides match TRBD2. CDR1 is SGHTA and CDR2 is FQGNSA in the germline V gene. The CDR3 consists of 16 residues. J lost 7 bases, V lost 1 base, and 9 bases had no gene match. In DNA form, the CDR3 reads TGTGCCAGCAGCTTAGGGTTCGCGGGAGGTCTGAATGAGCAGTTCTTC. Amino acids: CASSLGFAGGLNEQFF.

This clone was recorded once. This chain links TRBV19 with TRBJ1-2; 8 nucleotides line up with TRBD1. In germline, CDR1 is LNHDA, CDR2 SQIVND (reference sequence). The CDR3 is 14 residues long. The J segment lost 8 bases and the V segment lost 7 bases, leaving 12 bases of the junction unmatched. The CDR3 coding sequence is TGTGCCAGTACAAAGGAAGGGACAGGCTTCGGCTACACCTTC. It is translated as CASTKEGTGFGYTF. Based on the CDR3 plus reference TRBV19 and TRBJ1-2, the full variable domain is DGGITQSPKYLFRKEGQNVTLSCEQNLNHDAMYWYRQDPGQGLRLIYYSQIVNDFQKGDIAEGYSVSREKKESFPLTVTSAQKNPTAFYLCASTKEGTGFGYTFGSGTRLTVV.

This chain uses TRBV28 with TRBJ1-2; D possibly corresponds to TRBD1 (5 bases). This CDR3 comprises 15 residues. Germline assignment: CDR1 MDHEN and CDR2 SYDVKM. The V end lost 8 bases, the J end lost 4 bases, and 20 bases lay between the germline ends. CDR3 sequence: CASYRTPREGYGYTF. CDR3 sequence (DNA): TGTGCCAGCTATCGTACCCCCAGGGAGGGCTATGGCTACACCTTC.

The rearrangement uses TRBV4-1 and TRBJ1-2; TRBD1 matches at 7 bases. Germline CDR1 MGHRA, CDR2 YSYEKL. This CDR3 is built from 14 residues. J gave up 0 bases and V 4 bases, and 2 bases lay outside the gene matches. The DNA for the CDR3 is TGCGCCAGCAGCCCTGGGACAGCTAACTATGGCTACACCTTC. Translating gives CASSPGTANYGYTF.

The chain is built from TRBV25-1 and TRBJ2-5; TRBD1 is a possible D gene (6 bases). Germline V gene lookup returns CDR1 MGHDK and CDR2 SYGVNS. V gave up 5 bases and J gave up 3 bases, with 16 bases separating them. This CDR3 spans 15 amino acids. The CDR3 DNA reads TGTGCCAGCAGTCTCCAGGGGTTAGTAGAAGAGACCCAGTACTTC. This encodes CASSLQGLVEETQYF.

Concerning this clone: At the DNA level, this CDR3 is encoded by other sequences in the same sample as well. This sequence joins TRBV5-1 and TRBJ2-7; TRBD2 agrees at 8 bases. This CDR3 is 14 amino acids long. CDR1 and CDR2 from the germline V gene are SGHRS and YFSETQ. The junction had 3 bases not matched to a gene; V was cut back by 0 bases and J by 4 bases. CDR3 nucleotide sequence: TGCGCCAGCAGCTTGGGACTAGCGACATACGAGCAGTACTTC. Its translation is CASSLGLATYEQYF.

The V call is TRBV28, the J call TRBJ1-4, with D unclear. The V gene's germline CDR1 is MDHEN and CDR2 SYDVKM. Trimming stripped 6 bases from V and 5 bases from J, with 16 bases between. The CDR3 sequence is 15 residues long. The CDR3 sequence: CASSRVRVLNEKLFF. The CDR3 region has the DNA TGTGCCAGCAGCCGGGTGAGGGTCTTAAATGAAAAACTGTTTTTT.

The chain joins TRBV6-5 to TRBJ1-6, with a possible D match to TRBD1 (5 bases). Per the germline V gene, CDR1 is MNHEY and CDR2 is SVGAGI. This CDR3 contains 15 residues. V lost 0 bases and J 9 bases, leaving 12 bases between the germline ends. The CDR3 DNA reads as TGTGCCAGCAGTTACTCCCAGGGAGGAGGTTCACCCCTCCACTTT. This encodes CASSYSQGGGSPLHF.

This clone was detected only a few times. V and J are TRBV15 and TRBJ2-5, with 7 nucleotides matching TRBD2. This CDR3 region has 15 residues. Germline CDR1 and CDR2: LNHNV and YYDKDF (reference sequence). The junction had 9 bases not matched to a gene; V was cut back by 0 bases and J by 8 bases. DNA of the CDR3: TGTGCCACCAGCAGAGATCGCGCTAGCGGTGATACCCAGTACTTC. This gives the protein CATSRDRASGDTQYF.

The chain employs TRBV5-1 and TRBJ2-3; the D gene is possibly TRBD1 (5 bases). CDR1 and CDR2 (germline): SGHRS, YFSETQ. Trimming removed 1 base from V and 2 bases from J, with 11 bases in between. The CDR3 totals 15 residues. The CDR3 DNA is TGCGCCAGCAGCTTGCTGGGGCTTGCCACAGATACGCAGTATTTT. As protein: CASSLLGLATDTQYF.

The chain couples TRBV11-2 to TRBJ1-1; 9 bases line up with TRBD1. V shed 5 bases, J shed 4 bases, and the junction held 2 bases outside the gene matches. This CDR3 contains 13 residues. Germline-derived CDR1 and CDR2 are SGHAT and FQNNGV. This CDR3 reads CASSTQGATEAFF. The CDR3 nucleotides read TGTGCCAGCAGCACACAGGGGGCCACTGAAGCTTTCTTT.

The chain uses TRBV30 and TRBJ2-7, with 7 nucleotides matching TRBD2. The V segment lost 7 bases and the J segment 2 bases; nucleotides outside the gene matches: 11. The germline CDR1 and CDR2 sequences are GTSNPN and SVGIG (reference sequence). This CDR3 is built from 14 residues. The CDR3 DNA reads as TGTGCCTCCTCTGGAGAACTAGCGCCCTACGAGCAGTACTTC. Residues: CASSGELAPYEQYF.

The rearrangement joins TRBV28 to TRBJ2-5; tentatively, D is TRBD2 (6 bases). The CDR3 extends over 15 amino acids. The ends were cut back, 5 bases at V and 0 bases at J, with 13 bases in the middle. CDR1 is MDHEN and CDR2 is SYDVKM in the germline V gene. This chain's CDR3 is CASSRHGGNQETQYF. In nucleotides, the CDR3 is TGTGCCAGCAGTCGGCACGGAGGGAACCAAGAGACCCAGTACTTC. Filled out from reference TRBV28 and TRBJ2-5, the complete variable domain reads DVKVTQSSRYLVKRTGEKVFLECVQDMDHENMFWYRQDPGLGLRLIYFSYDVKMKEKGDIPEGYSVSREKKERFSLILESASTNQTSMYLCASSRHGGNQETQYFGPGTRLLVL.

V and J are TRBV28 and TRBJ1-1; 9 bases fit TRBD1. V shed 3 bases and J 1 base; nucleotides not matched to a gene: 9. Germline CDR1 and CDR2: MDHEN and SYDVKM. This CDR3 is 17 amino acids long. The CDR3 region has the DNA TGTGCCAGCAGTTTCCAGATGACAGGGGGTACGAACACTGAAGCTTTCTTT. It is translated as CASSFQMTGGTNTEAFF.

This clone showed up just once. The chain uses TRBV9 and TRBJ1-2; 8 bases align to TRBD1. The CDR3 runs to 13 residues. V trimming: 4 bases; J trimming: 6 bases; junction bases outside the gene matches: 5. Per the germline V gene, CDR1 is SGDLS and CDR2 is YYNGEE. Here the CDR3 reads CASSLGTGDGYTF. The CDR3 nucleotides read TGTGCCAGCAGCCTCGGGACAGGCGATGGCTACACCTTC.

CDR3 sequence (DNA): TGTGCCAGCAAAACAGGCCTTAGCACAGATACGCAGTATTTT. Encoded protein: CASKTGLSTDTQYF. This chain connects TRBV6-5 to TRBJ2-3; the D gene is possibly TRBD1 (5 bases). The CDR3 runs 14 residues. V lost 7 bases, J lost 0 bases, and 11 bases lay in between. Germline-derived CDR1 and CDR2 are MNHEY and SVGAGI.